This TCR beta chain originates from a study of T cell changes during pregnancy in multiple sclerosis. Measured with immunoSEQ multiplex PCR; TCRdb has only the in-frame clones, and not every one. The table has under 65,000 clones, about nine tenths seen once; the top ten hold about 3.1%. CDR3 length equals 14 residues. J gave up 4 bases and V 4 bases, and 7 bases lay outside the gene matches. Germline CDR1 is SGHRS and CDR2 is YFSETQ. The material sequenced was peripheral blood, taken in the first trimester of pregnancy. V is TRBV5-1 and J is TRBJ2-7, with 8 bases lining up with TRBD1. This TCR derives from a female donor in good health, enrolled as a control in a pregnancy study. In DNA, the CDR3 is TGCGCCAGCAGCGGGTCAGGGGGCGGATACGAGCAGTACTTC. It yields the protein CASSGSGGGYEQYF.